Following are 8 T cell receptor beta chains from one sample sequenced in a study of blood T cells in healthy people across ages. A sample-barcoded 5' primer and a J-beta primer mix were used in a second PCR of roughly 6 to 11 cycles. From the 5' RACE reads, TCRdb called clonotypes with MiXCR, one entry per CDR3 protein. This sample has some 760,000 distinct CDR3 sequences, with roughly 25% found just once. These data were also reused for a study on T cells of mothers and their children.

Source material: blood. Every receptor here comes from a boy aged 5-17 years in good health.

A few counts support this clonotype. The genes are TRBV29-1 and TRBJ2-1, with D perhaps TRBD1 (6 bases). The length of the CDR3 is 15 residues. Germline-derived CDR1 and CDR2 are SQVTM and ANQGSEA. With 6 bases removed from V and 6 bases from J, the gap between germline ends came to 21 bases. Here the CDR3 DNA reads TGCAGCGTCCATATAGTACAGGGAAGGAGCAATGAGCAGTTCTTC. Amino acids: CSVHIVQGRSNEQFF.

This clonotype was counted a few times. This chain joins TRBV19 and TRBJ2-7, with TRBD1 matching over 7 bases. Germline V gene data show CDR1 as LNHDA and CDR2 as SQIVND (reference sequence). There are 13 residues in the CDR3. With 9 bases clipped from V and 1 base from J, the junction kept 6 bases outside the gene matches. Written as DNA, the CDR3 is TGTGCCAGAAATTCGGGACAGTCCTACGAGCAGTACTTC. Translation: CARNSGQSYEQYF.

The chain carries TRBV20-1 and TRBJ2-2, with 9 positions matching TRBD1. The CDR3 totals 14 residues. V lost 6 bases, J lost 4 bases, and 6 bases stayed unmatched. Germline V CDR1 and CDR2: DFQATT, SNEGSKA (reference sequence). Here the CDR3 DNA reads TGCAGTGCCGAACAGGGGGCGGGCACCGGGGAGCTGTTTTTT. This codes for CSAEQGAGTGELFF.

V is TRBV5-1 and J is TRBJ2-3; 7 bases are a match to TRBD2. V was pared by 4 bases and J by 2 bases, with 7 bases of the junction left unmatched. Germline CDR1 reads SGHRS; CDR2 reads YFSETQ. This CDR3 spans 15 amino acids. This CDR3 is CASSPWGGFTDTQYF. The CDR3 region has the DNA TGCGCCAGCAGCCCGTGGGGGGGATTCACAGATACGCAGTATTTT.

The rearrangement joins TRBV12-3 or TRBV12-4 to TRBJ2-3; 7 bases map to TRBD2. Trimming cost V 6 bases and J 0 bases; bases outside gene matches: 9. The CDR3 spans 16 residues. The CDR3: CASRGLAEISTDTQYF. As DNA, the CDR3 is TGTGCCAGCAGGGGGCTAGCGGAGATTAGCACAGATACGCAGTATTTT.

The gene calls are TRBV3-1 and TRBJ2-7, with a weak D call TRBD2 (6 bases). The germline gives CDR1 LGHDT, CDR2 YNNKEL (reference sequence). Trimming pared 4 bases from V and 5 bases from J, leaving 15 bases between. This CDR3 region has 14 residues. The CDR3 region has the DNA TGTGCCAGCAGCCCCAGGACTAAATCCCACGAGCAGTACTTC. Its translation is CASSPRTKSHEQYF.

The chain has TRBV12-3 or TRBV12-4 and TRBJ2-5, with a possible D match to TRBD2 (6 bases). The CDR3 has 14 amino acids. The germline V and J ends were trimmed by 6 bases and 0 bases, with 11 bases remaining between them. The CDR3 nucleotides read TGTGCCAGCAGGCCCGCGGGGTACCAAGAGACCCAGTACTTC. Translating gives CASRPAGYQETQYF.

There are a few counts of this clonotype. The chain couples TRBV3-1 to TRBJ1-6; D is unclear. This CDR3 is built from 14 residues. Germline CDR1 reads LGHDT; CDR2 reads YNNKEL (reference sequence). Trimming left V 0 bases short and J 9 bases short, with 9 bases between. The CDR3 DNA is TGTGCCAGCAGCCAAGAAACAGAAAGTTCACCCCTCCACTTT. Amino acids: CASSQETESSPLHF. The complete variable domain, with remaining parts taken from reference TRBV3-1 and TRBJ1-6, reads DTAVSQTPKYLVTQMGNDKSIKCEQNLGHDTMYWYKQDSKKFLKIMFSYNNKELIINETVPNRFSPKSPDKAHLNLHINSLELGDSAVYFCASSQETESSPLHFGNGTRLTVT.